Described below is a single T cell receptor beta chain sequence and its context. What it recognizes is unknown. CD45RO negativity and positive selection for CCR7 defined naive CD8 cells, a population that excluded terminally differentiated effector memory CD45RA+ cells. The data stem from a study of shared clonotypes between healthy human individuals. Between the trimmed V and J ends, which lost 2 bases and 8 bases, there was a span of 10 bases. Germline CDR1 MNHEY, CDR2 SMNVEV (reference sequence). The CDR3 totals 13 residues. Profiling relied on immunoSEQ multiplex PCR, and the TCRdb table lists in-frame clones only, not all of them. The data show about 2.1 million clones, around 95% seen once. General study findings and limits: Across subsets, estimated richness was generally greater for naive than for memory populations. It was the few donors that limited the genetic and exposure-history diversity represented.

The chain has TRBV27 and TRBJ2-1; D gene ambiguous. This receptor was identified in a man between 18 and 29 years old in good health. Some clones in this sample may be carry-over from other donors' samples. The sample comprised naive CD8+ T cells from PBMCs. DNA of the CDR3: TGTGCCAGCAGTTTAACGGTCCGGGATGAGCAGTTCTTC. Amino acids: CASSLTVRDEQFF.